This TCR beta chain was identified during a study of blood T cell repertoires in COVID-19. Study as a whole: Whether acute or convalescent, the COVID-19 samples came from the United States, Italy and Spain. Sources were T cells, B-cell-depleted T cells, or PBMCs; the material itself was cDNA or gDNA.

In the study's own analysis: The authors estimated nucleated cell counts from reference gene primer amplification. Profiled with immunoSEQ multiplex PCR; TCRdb holds only in-frame clones, not every one. V and J calls and clone size are as listed in that table; D and trimming were resolved from the DNA. There are just over 60,000 clones in the sample; around 79% occur only once, and over 15% lies in the top ten. Germline CDR1 SGHAT, CDR2 FQNNGV. This CDR3 is 15 amino acids long. V lost 3 bases and J lost 5; bases outside the gene matches: 5. Sequencing used peripheral blood. This sequence originates from a man in his 60s with acute or convalescent COVID-19. The chain couples TRBV11-2 to TRBJ2-5, with 11 bases lining up with TRBD2. The CDR3 DNA is TGTGCCAGCAGCTTGAGACTAGCGGGACGGGAGACCCAGTACTTC. This codes for CASSLRLAGRETQYF.